This T cell receptor (beta chain) was sequenced for a study of cytomegalovirus exposure and HLA in healthy donors. Study at large: The use of the same platform for the approximately 130 validation repertoires and the roughly 700 first-cohort repertoires was reported by a later analysis. Study-level findings and limits: In vitro testing confirmed three CMV-associated chains as specific for CMV antigens. According to a later analysis, TCR clusters from the first cohort tended to co-occur in the 120 or so validation repertoires.

Trimming shortened V by 5 bases and J by 6 bases, and 10 bases separated the two germline ends. The CDR3 is 12 residues long. Germline V gene sequence: CDR1 SGHTA, CDR2 FQGNSA. This clone was observed a few times. What it binds is unknown. The study drew the donors from its approximately 110-subject validation cohort, separate from the approximately 700-subject first cohort. Libraries were prepared by immunoSEQ multiplex PCR; TCRdb keeps only in-frame clonotypes and omits some of them. This sample carries 150,000 to 200,000 clones, 80% to 85% of them seen once, and the ten largest clones take more than 8.5%.

The sequenced sample was PBMCs. V is TRBV7-2 and J is TRBJ1-2; D is perhaps TRBD1 (6 bases). The TCR sequence derives from a man aged 25 to 40 in good health and CMV-seropositive. The CDR3 loop reads CASSHRVHGYTF. The CDR3 nucleotides read TGTGCCAGCAGCCACAGGGTACATGGCTACACCTTC.